This T cell receptor (beta chain) was recovered during a study of OX40 agonist ivuxolimab in advanced cancers. Study-wide points: Still undetermined is the antigen specificity of the expanded peripheral T cells. CD4+ T cells averaged fewer expanded clones than CD8+ T cells. At 0.1 to 3.0 mg/kg and by week 6, clonal expansion occurred in CD4+ and CD8+ blood T cells.

Method: immunoSEQ multiplex PCR; TCRdb's copy keeps in-frame clones and lacks some. This table has 60,000 to 70,000 clones, about 85% appearing once. A single count supports this clone. The antigen is undetermined. CDR3 length: 13 residues. The V end lost 5 bases, the J end lost 8 bases, and 15 bases lay between the germline ends. The V gene's germline CDR1 is MNHNY and CDR2 SVGAGI (reference sequence). The source material was CD4+ or CD8+ T cells sorted from blood, sampled in a trial of the OX40 agonist ivuxolimab. The clonotype originates from an adult with an advanced solid tumor such as melanoma, head and neck, liver or kidney cancer. This chain joins TRBV6-6 and TRBJ1-2; the D gene is possibly TRBD1 (5 bases). CDR3 DNA: TGTGCCAGCAGTCCCGGGGCAGAGAGAGGCTACACCTTC. It translates to CASSPGAERGYTF.